The next 19 T cell receptor beta chains were all read from a single sample in a study of Graves' ophthalmopathy and Graves' hyperthyroidism. From RNA, the CDR3 regions of TCR beta chains were amplified and sequenced. A first-round RT-PCR used HTBI primers, followed by a second-round multiplex PCR. TCRdb called the multiplex PCR reads again in MiXCR, with one record for every CDR3 protein. The sample lists some 1.1 million distinct CDR3 sequences, around a third occurring once. The sequenced sample consisted of peripheral blood or thyroid tissue (not recorded which). Source of these receptors: an adult man with Graves' hyperthyroidism.

The chain links TRBV20-1 to TRBJ2-6, with 8 bases lining up with TRBD1. The CDR3 spans 17 residues. CDR1 is DFQATT, CDR2 SNEGSKA, per germline (reference sequence). Trimming at V came to 4 bases and at J to 0 bases, leaving 8 bases not matched to a gene. In nucleotides, the CDR3 is TGCAGTGCTAAGGACAGGGCTGGATTCTCTGGGGCCAACGTCCTGACTTTC. This gives the protein CSAKDRAGFSGANVLTF.

The chain recombines TRBV11-2 with TRBJ2-7; D possibly corresponds to TRBD2 (7 bases). The CDR3 spans 14 residues. Trimming removed 1 base at V and 6 bases at J, with 13 bases between. The germline V gene has CDR1 SGHAT and CDR2 FQNNGV. This CDR3 reads CASSLGAGAGEQYF. The CDR3 DNA is TGTGCCAGCAGCTTAGGGGCGGGGGCAGGCGAGCAGTACTTC. The full variable domain, with the rest looked up from reference TRBV11-2 and TRBJ2-7, is EAGVAQSPRYKIIEKRQSVAFWCNPISGHATLYWYQQILGQGPKLLIQFQNNGVVDDSQLPKDRFSAERLKGVDSTLKIQPAKLEDSAVYLCASSLGAGAGEQYFGPGTRLTVT.

This rearrangement joins TRBV7-9 to TRBJ2-5, with D perhaps TRBD2 (6 bases). The CDR3 has 15 residues. V lost 9 bases to trimming and J lost 0 bases, with 17 bases between them. CDR1 and CDR2 (germline): SEHNR, FQNEAQ (reference sequence). The CDR3 DNA reads as TGTGCCAGTATGACTAGACCGGGGGACCAAGAGACCCAGTACTTC. As protein: CASMTRPGDQETQYF. Filled out from reference TRBV7-9 and TRBJ2-5, the complete variable domain reads DTGVSQNPRHKITKRGQNVTFRCDPISEHNRLYWYRQTLGQGPEFLTYFQNEAQLEKSRLLSDRFSAERPKGSFSTLEIQRTEQGDSAMYLCASMTRPGDQETQYFGPGTRLLVL.

This clonotype has more than one count but fewer than ten. The rearrangement links TRBV28 to TRBJ2-7; D gene uncertain. The CDR3 covers 14 residues. Germline V CDR1 and CDR2: MDHEN, SYDVKM. The V end lost 6 bases, the J end lost 3 bases, and 15 bases lay between the germline ends. This CDR3 is CASSLYSTYYEQYF. Written as DNA, the CDR3 is TGTGCCAGCAGCTTGTACAGTACCTACTACGAGCAGTACTTC.

About this clonotype itself: This clone may be a read error of a much larger clone one base away. This chain uses TRBV20-1 with TRBJ1-3, with a possible D match to TRBD1 (5 bases). This CDR3 is built from 15 residues. CDR1 and CDR2 from the germline V gene are DFQATT and SNEGSKA (reference sequence). As DNA, the CDR3 is TGCAGTGCTAGATACTCAGGGTCATTAGGAAACACCATACATTTT. Amino acid sequence: CSARYSGSLGNTIHF.

This clonotype was counted between two and nine times. This is likely a read error, given that the CDR3 carries no conserved phenylalanine or tryptophan at its end. The DNA is left out, because the CDR3 cannot be placed on it with certainty; the CDR3 is given as TCRdb lists it. This chain joins TRBV7-2 and TRBJ2-7; the table calls TRBD1, which could not be checked here. Germline CDR1 reads SGHTA; CDR2 reads FQGNSA. The CDR3 adds up to 10 amino acids, both ends counted. The CDR3 protein is CASNAVGGAL.

The chain links TRBV3-1 to TRBJ1-5; possible D gene TRBD1, 5 bases. Germline lookup yields CDR1 LGHDT and CDR2 YNNKEL (reference sequence). Trimming removed 4 bases at V and 6 bases at J, with 16 bases between. This CDR3 comprises 15 residues. Written as DNA, the CDR3 is TGTGCCAGCAGCCGACGTAAAGGGGATCTTCAGCCCCAGCATTTT. Translation gives CASSRRKGDLQPQHF.

This clonotype was seen ten or more times. This chain joins TRBV12-3 or TRBV12-4 and TRBJ1-6; D possibly corresponds to TRBD1 (5 bases). This CDR3 region has 13 residues. Trimming removed 6 bases at V and 14 bases at J, with 17 bases between. Here the CDR3 reads CASSGTPGGALHF. Here the CDR3 DNA reads TGTGCCAGCAGCGGGACGCCGGGGGGGGCCCTCCACTTT.

This clonotype has a count of ten or more. V and J are TRBV7-6 and TRBJ2-7; 10 bases are shared with TRBD1. The V segment lost 1 base and the J segment 4 bases; nucleotides outside the gene matches: 4. CDR3 length: 15 residues. Per the germline V gene, CDR1 is SGHVS and CDR2 is FNYEAQ. This CDR3 is CASSLEGTGVYEQYF. The DNA for the CDR3 is TGTGCCAGCAGCTTAGAGGGGACAGGGGTTTACGAGCAGTACTTC.

The J gene is TRBJ2-5, the V gene TRBV10-3; no clear D gene. Germline CDR1 and CDR2: ENHRY and SYGVKD. The germline V and J ends were trimmed by 5 bases and 2 bases, with 15 bases remaining between them. The CDR3 sequence is 15 residues long. The CDR3 here is CAISWSLSVQETQYF. DNA of the CDR3: TGTGCCATCAGTTGGTCTCTAAGCGTACAAGAGACCCAGTACTTC.

This clonotype has ten or more counts. V is TRBV29-1 and J is TRBJ1-1; possible D gene TRBD1, 6 bases. In germline, CDR1 is SQVTM, CDR2 ANQGSEA. Trimming left V 4 bases short and J 3 bases short, with 12 bases between. The CDR3 covers 13 residues. Here the CDR3 reads CSVVGPGDTEAFF. For the CDR3, the DNA is TGCAGCGTTGTGGGGCCAGGGGACACTGAAGCTTTCTTT.

This clonotype appeared many times. The V and J genes are TRBV20-1 and TRBJ2-5; possible D gene TRBD1, 6 bases. V lost 3 bases and J lost 4, with 12 bases in between. The CDR3 spans 13 residues. The germline V gene encodes CDR1 DFQATT and CDR2 SNEGSKA (reference sequence). CDR3 in DNA: TGCAGTGCTAGGGAGACAGGAAGAGAGACCCAGTACTTC. Protein product: CSARETGRETQYF.

This clonotype was seen ten or more times. The genes are TRBV10-3 and TRBJ1-1; D may be TRBD1 (5 bases). V shed 8 bases and J shed 5 bases, with 12 bases lying between them. Germline CDR1 ENHRY, CDR2 SYGVKD. The CDR3 runs 12 residues. The CDR3 region is CAIGAGNTEAFF. In nucleotides, the CDR3 is TGTGCCATCGGGGCAGGAAATACTGAAGCTTTCTTT.

This clonotype showed up many times. The chain links TRBV15 to TRBJ1-2; D perhaps matches TRBD1 (6 bases). This CDR3 has 13 amino acids. Germline V lookup: CDR1 LNHNV, CDR2 YYDKDF (reference sequence). Trimming took off 0 bases at V and 9 bases at J, with 11 bases between the two ends. The CDR3 sequence is CATSREGGERYTF. CDR3 sequence (DNA): TGTGCCACCAGCAGAGAAGGGGGGGAGCGCTACACCTTC.

This clonotype was observed a few times. The gene calls are TRBV9 and TRBJ2-7; 8 nucleotides match TRBD1. Germline assignment: CDR1 SGDLS and CDR2 YYNGEE. The CDR3 has 16 residues. Trimming took 4 bases from V and 1 from J; bases not matched to a gene: 10. The chain's CDR3 is CASSPFQGARSYEQYF. DNA of the CDR3: TGTGCCAGCAGCCCATTTCAGGGGGCTAGGTCCTACGAGCAGTACTTC.

There are many counts of this clonotype. The chain joins TRBV2 to TRBJ1-2, with a tentative D call TRBD1 (6 bases). From germline, CDR1 is SNHLY and CDR2 FYNNEI. This CDR3 has 12 amino acids. Trimming removed 6 bases at V and 8 bases at J, with 13 bases between. The CDR3 DNA follows: TGTGCCAGCAGGGCACAGGGAGACGGCTACACCTTC. This sequence encodes CASRAQGDGYTF. Complete variable domain (other parts from reference TRBV2 and TRBJ1-2): EPEVTQTPSHQVTQMGQEVILRCVPISNHLYFYWYRQILGQKVEFLVSFYNNEISEKSEIFDDQFSVERPDGSNFTLKIRSTKLEDSAMYFCASRAQGDGYTFGSGTRLTVV.

In this sample, this clonotype turned up many times. The DNA for the CDR3 is TGTGCCAGCAGCCTACGTGCGGCGGGAGAGGGGGAGACCCAGTACTTC. Encoded protein: CASSLRAAGEGETQYF. The J gene is TRBJ2-5, the V gene TRBV11-2; 7 nucleotides match TRBD2. Germline V lookup: CDR1 SGHAT, CDR2 FQNNGV. The CDR3 is 16 amino acids. The junction had 14 bases not matched to a gene; V was cut back by 5 bases and J by 5 bases.

The chain links TRBV5-1 to TRBJ2-7; D perhaps matches TRBD2 (7 bases). Germline values: CDR1 SGHRS, CDR2 YFSETQ. V was cut by 5 bases and J by 0 bases, with 12 bases left in between. The CDR3 consists of 14 residues. The CDR3 coding sequence is TGCGCCAGCAGGGGGGGGCGCCCCTCCTACGAGCAGTACTTC. Encoded protein: CASRGGRPSYEQYF. The variable domain in full, completed from reference TRBV5-1 and TRBJ2-7, reads KAGVTQTPRYLIKTRGQQVTLSCSPISGHRSVSWYQQTPGQGLQFLFEYFSETQRNKGNFPGRFSGRQFSNSRSEMNVSTLELGDSALYLCASRGGRPSYEQYFGPGTRLTVT.

This chain links TRBV20-1 with TRBJ2-7; TRBD2 matches at 7 bases. The V gene end was trimmed by 6 bases and the J gene end by 1 base; junction bases not matched to a gene: 24. CDR1 and CDR2 from the germline V gene are DFQATT and SNEGSKA (reference sequence). The CDR3 has 19 amino acids. CDR3 loop: CSAPNFGHRNGAGSYEQYF. The CDR3 DNA reads TGCAGTGCCCCGAACTTCGGGCACCGGAATGGAGCGGGGTCCTACGAGCAGTACTTC.